Below are 10 T cell receptor beta chains sequenced from a single sample in a study of control samples from healthy donors and cancer patients (dated by TCRdb to the early 2020s). Library creation used the immunoSEQ multiplex PCR assay. Imported from immuneACCESS, the table was reduced by TCRdb to in-frame sequences with V and J called. These copies leave out some clones; in studies compared against another copy, an unresolved V gene accounts for under half, and the cause of the remainder is not known. This sample comprises about 160,000 clones, 93% of them detected only once. Together, the top ten hold about 4% of the sample. Material for sequencing was blood. These receptors originate from a woman aged 55-69 years in good health.

The genes are TRBV7-2 and TRBJ1-1; D is unresolved. This CDR3 region has 14 residues. The V end was cut by 1 base, the J end by 4 bases, with 10 bases between. Germline V gene data show CDR1 as SGHTA and CDR2 as FQGNSA. The CDR3 region is CASSLEEGSTEAFF. The CDR3 coding sequence is TGTGCCAGCAGCTTAGAGGAGGGTAGCACTGAAGCTTTCTTT.

J is TRBJ2-7 and V is TRBV5-5; 8 bases match TRBD1. Trimming at V came to 3 bases and at J to 1 base, leaving 12 bases not matched to a gene. Germline CDR1 and CDR2: SGHKS and YYEKEE (reference sequence). CDR3 size: 17 residues. The CDR3 sequence is CASSSLRTGTLSYEQYF. The DNA of the CDR3 is TGTGCCAGCAGCTCACTTCGGACAGGGACCTTGTCCTACGAGCAGTACTTC.

V is TRBV7-9 and J is TRBJ1-1; D call uncertain. The CDR3 has 13 amino acids. Trimming removed 4 bases from V and 1 base from J, with 7 bases in between. The germline gives CDR1 SEHNR, CDR2 FQNEAQ (reference sequence). CDR3 loop: CASSWTENTEAFF. The CDR3 nucleotides read TGTGCCAGCAGCTGGACGGAGAACACTGAAGCTTTCTTT.

V gene TRBV14 combines with J gene TRBJ1-3; D gene uncertain. V was trimmed by 2 bases and J by 4 bases, leaving 9 bases between them. The CDR3 consists of 14 residues. Germline CDR1 reads SGHDN; CDR2 reads FVKESK. The CDR3 is CASSQLARGNTIYF. The CDR3 DNA reads as TGTGCCAGCAGCCAATTGGCCCGAGGAAACACCATATATTTT.

The rearrangement links TRBV25-1 to TRBJ1-3; D uncertain. Germline CDR1 and CDR2: MGHDK and SYGVNS. This CDR3 is 13 amino acids long. Trimming left V 3 bases short and J 5 bases short, with 8 bases between. CDR3 DNA: TGTGCCAGCAGTGAGCCGTTCAGAAACACCATATATTTT. Protein sequence: CASSEPFRNTIYF.

The J gene is TRBJ1-4, the V gene TRBV10-1, with TRBD1 identical over 7 bases. V lost 0 bases, J lost 9 bases, and 4 bases stayed unmatched. The CDR3 is 14 amino acids. Germline CDR1 is WNHNN and CDR2 is SYGVQD (reference sequence). The CDR3 coding sequence is TGCGCCAGCAGTGAGTCGACAGGGCGGAAAAAACTGTTTTTT. This sequence encodes CASSESTGRKKLFF.

The chain carries TRBV27 and TRBJ1-2; D is unresolved. This CDR3 is 13 amino acids long. Germline V lookup: CDR1 MNHEY, CDR2 SMNVEV (reference sequence). The ends were cut back, 3 bases at V and 1 base at J, with 6 bases in the middle. The CDR3 loop reads CASSFHGNYGYTF. The CDR3 DNA follows: TGTGCCAGCAGTTTTCACGGTAACTATGGCTACACCTTC.

The V call is TRBV6-5, the J call TRBJ1-6, with D tentatively TRBD1 (5 bases). Deletions cut 9 bases from V and 0 bases from J, with 9 bases between. Germline V gene lookup returns CDR1 MNHEY and CDR2 SVGAGI. The CDR3 sequence is 14 residues long. The CDR3 sequence is CASQGGSYNSPLHF. The CDR3 coding sequence is TGTGCCAGTCAGGGCGGCTCCTATAATTCACCCCTCCACTTT.

This rearrangement joins TRBV29-1 to TRBJ1-1; maybe TRBD1 (6 bases). Germline assignment: CDR1 SQVTM and CDR2 ANQGSEA. This CDR3 comprises 14 residues. Trimming took off 3 bases at V and 4 bases at J, with 15 bases between the two ends. In nucleotides, the CDR3 is TGCAGCGTTGACGGTCGGCAGGGGCTCACTGAAGCTTTCTTT. Residues: CSVDGRQGLTEAFF. The variable domain in full, with the rest retrieved from reference TRBV29-1 and TRBJ1-1, is SAVISQKPSRDICQRGTSLTIQCQVDSQVTMMFWYRQQPGQSLTLIATANQGSEATYESGFVIDKFPISRPNLTFSTLTVSNMSPEDSSIYLCSVDGRQGLTEAFFGQGTRLTVV.

V usage is TRBV5-1 and J usage is TRBJ2-7, with TRBD2 matching over 7 bases. The length of the CDR3 is 12 residues. The V segment lost 5 bases and the J segment 3 bases; nucleotides outside the gene matches: 2. CDR1 is SGHRS, CDR2 YFSETQ, per germline. CDR3 coding DNA: TGCGCCAGCAGTCGGGACTACTACGAGCAGTACTTC. Translation gives CASSRDYYEQYF.